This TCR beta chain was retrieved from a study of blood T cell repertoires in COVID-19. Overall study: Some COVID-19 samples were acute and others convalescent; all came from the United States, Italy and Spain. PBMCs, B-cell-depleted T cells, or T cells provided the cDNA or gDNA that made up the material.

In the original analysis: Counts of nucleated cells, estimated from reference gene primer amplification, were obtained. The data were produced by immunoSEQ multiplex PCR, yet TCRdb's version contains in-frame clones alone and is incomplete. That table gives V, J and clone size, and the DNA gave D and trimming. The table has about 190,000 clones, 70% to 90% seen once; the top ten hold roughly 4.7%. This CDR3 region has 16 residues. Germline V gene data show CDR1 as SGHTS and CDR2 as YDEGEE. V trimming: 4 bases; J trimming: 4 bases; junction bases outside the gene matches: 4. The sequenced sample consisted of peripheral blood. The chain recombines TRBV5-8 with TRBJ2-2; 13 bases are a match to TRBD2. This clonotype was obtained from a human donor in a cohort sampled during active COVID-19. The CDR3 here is CASSMGLAGITGELFF. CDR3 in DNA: TGTGCCAGCAGCATGGGACTAGCGGGAATCACCGGGGAGCTGTTTTTT.